Described below is a single T cell receptor beta chain sequence and its context. Its antigen specificity is not known. No base qualities exist here, and no much larger clone lies one base off it. The identical CDR3 is also encoded by other nucleotide sequences in the sample. Using the deep immunoSEQ assay, TCR CDR3 regions were amplified from genomic DNA by multiplex PCR. Genomic DNA extracted from each cell subset was distributed evenly over all wells of several immunoSEQ 96-well plates, and each plate served as one replicate. For sorted subsets, each replicate PCR was loaded with about 0.2 ug genomic DNA, equivalent to 30,000 or so T cell genomes. Purified libraries were measured with a Qubit 3.0 fluorometer, size-checked on a Bioanalyzer 2100, and measured again with the KAPA Library Quantification kit. Each immunoSEQ 96-well plate was sequenced on its own single-read 150-cycle Illumina NextSeq 550 flow cell. For the original study's pipeline: Because the immunoSEQ output held only junctional sequences and lacked quality scores, the filtering could not match the filtering applied to full-length reads. To assign V/J genes and CDR3, sequences were annotated using PyIR, a Python wrapper for IgBLAST v1.9, with IMGT germline references. Reads were filtered out if the reads had weak V/J assignments (E-value above 1e-6), no CDR3, stop codons, out-of-frame junctions, or ambiguous translated residues. A V3J clonotype was defined by an identical inferred V gene, J gene, and CDR3 amino acid sequence. The percentage overlap between two repertoires was calculated by dividing the number of shared unique clonotypes by the size of the smaller repertoire. RTK rarefaction, the Chao1 estimator, and Recon v2.1 estimates of unobserved clonotypes were used to assess repertoire richness. Generation probabilities were computed with OLGA for all TCRbeta clonotypes obtained by the gDNA method from several donors. TCRdb holds this immuneACCESS table with in-frame rearrangements only. Some clones are missing; in checked studies, unresolved V genes explain under half, and the rest has no known cause. The DNA gave D and trimming, while V, J and clone size come from that table. The sample table contains roughly 2,000,000 clones; only one count was recorded for roughly 94% of them. Of the sample, 1% to 1.5% falls within the top ten clones.

The sample originates from a study of shared clonotypes between healthy human individuals (TCRdb year 2020). In the study overall: A few men and two women, aged 18 to 49 years, made up the cohort. Per donor, three plates each were used for CD4 naive and CD4 memory, two for CD8 naive, and one for CD8 memory. Per donor, leukapheresis produced somewhere between about 0.9 and 9 billion PBMCs. To estimate repertoire size and how much clonotypes are shared between individuals, the study performed deep sequencing of blood TCR repertoires from five healthy adults. To increase sequencing depth and limit assay-specific biases, TCR repertoire library preparation and sequencing were carried out by different laboratories using diverse techniques. On the study overall, not on this receptor specifically: Approximately 5% of naive CD4, approximately 3.7% of naive CD8, approximately 2.2% of memory CD4, and approximately 0.39% of memory CD8 clonotypes were shared across several donors. Sampling was limited to blood, and TCR repertoires in tissue likely differ from TCR repertoires in blood. Even with the large sequencing depth, rarefaction of the sorted-subset datasets indicated that sequencing was incomplete. Because the study included a small number of donors, the genetic and exposure-history diversity represented was limited. Compared with non-shared clonotypes, clonotypes shared by all four sorted-subset donors had higher generation probabilities. Pairwise subsampling led to the expectation that sequencing depth would affect the degree of clonotype sharing among donors. Larger estimated clonotype richness was generally found for naive subsets than for memory subsets.

The CDR3 covers 11 residues, taking in both the cysteine and the phenylalanine. The kept DNA is CDR3 alone, 33 bases in frame from the first base. Trimming removed 7 bases from V and 5 bases from J, leaving 8 bases between the germline ends. CDR1 is given as SEHNR and CDR2 as FQNEAQ, both from the germline V gene (reference sequence). CD8 naive samples consisted of CD45RO-negative cells that were positively selected for CCR7, yielding a CD45RA+CCR7+ population without TemRA cells. The donors were healthy, HIV-negative adults with no recently reported acute infections or vaccinations. Every donor was a Caucasian adult residing in Nashville, Tennessee, USA. After blood collection by leukapheresis, PBMCs were isolated using Ficoll-Histopaque density gradient centrifugation and then cryopreserved in the vapor phase of liquid nitrogen. Analytical flow cytometry was used to check the purity and quantity of every magnetically sorted T cell population. From each sorted fraction, genomic DNA was isolated and quantified by UV absorbance on a Nanodrop 2000c.

This chain is built from TRBV7-9 and TRBJ1-1, with a weak D call of TRBD1 (6 bases match). The specimen sequenced was naive CD8+ T cells sorted from blood. According to the study, the label for this sample's cell subset or site signals: CD45RA+CCR7+. The source of this sequence is a young man in good health. CDR3 region: CASTRGTEAFF. The nucleotides read TGTGCCAGCACCAGGGGAACTGAAGCTTTCTTT.